This T cell receptor (beta chain) was observed in a study of cytomegalovirus exposure and HLA in healthy donors. Study-wide points: Cytomegalovirus status, reportedly, was diagnosed with high specificity and sensitivity by the classifier. There were several of the most significant clusters that appeared linked to common viral pathogens in a later analysis. Among TCR beta chains of equal frequency, HLA-associated ones were more clonally expanded in a later analysis. With further analysis later on, most CMV-associated TCR beta chains appeared HLA-restricted.

Primers for the PCR totalled 60 Vbeta and 13 Jbeta. Only in-frame clones appear in the TCRdb table, and some are missing; sequencing was by immunoSEQ multiplex PCR. The sample carries 95,000 to 150,000 clones, 78% recorded once. This CDR3 contains 15 residues. Germline V gives CDR1 SGHAT, CDR2 FQNNGV. V lost 1 base to trimming and J lost 8 bases; unmatched junction nucleotides: 10. A word on this clone: Its antigen remains unknown.

Material: PBMCs. The sequence was collected from a middle-aged man in good health and CMV-seronegative. V gene TRBV11-2 combines with J gene TRBJ1-2; 7 bases match TRBD1. The CDR3 protein is CASSLGGGQGDGYTF. The CDR3 coding sequence is TGTGCCAGCAGCTTAGGGGGTGGGCAGGGGGACGGCTACACCTTC.